The 9 T cell receptor beta chains listed next were all sequenced from one sample in a study of OX40 agonist ivuxolimab in advanced cancers. Profiled with immunoSEQ multiplex PCR; TCRdb holds only in-frame clones, not every one. This sample yields about 42,000 clones, of which under 90% are seen a single time; 23% belongs to the top ten. Sequenced material: CD4+ or CD8+ T cells sorted from blood, taken in a trial of the OX40 agonist ivuxolimab. The receptors were sampled from an adult with an advanced solid tumor such as melanoma, head and neck, liver or kidney cancer.

This chain joins TRBV10-3 and TRBJ1-1, with TRBD1 matching over 11 bases. The CDR3 contains 14 residues. CDR1 is ENHRY, CDR2 SYGVKD, per germline. V lost 2 bases to trimming and J lost 4 bases; unmatched junction nucleotides: 0. In DNA, the CDR3 is TGTGCCATCAGTGAGGGACAGGGGGCCACTGAAGCTTTCTTT. Translation: CAISEGQGATEAFF.

This chain connects TRBV9 to TRBJ2-3; TRBD1 might be the D (6 bases). This CDR3 spans 16 amino acids. CDR1 SGDLS and CDR2 YYNGEE come from the germline V gene. V dropped 0 bases and J dropped 0 bases, with 11 bases sitting between them. The CDR3 loop is CASSVDRDPSTDTQYF. CDR3 nucleotides: TGTGCCAGCAGCGTAGACAGGGACCCGAGCACAGATACGCAGTATTTT.

The chain carries TRBV28 and TRBJ2-1; D is perhaps TRBD2 (6 bases). The ends were cut back, 11 bases at V and 0 bases at J, with 8 bases in the middle. This CDR3 has 12 amino acids. Germline CDR1 reads MDHEN; CDR2 reads SYDVKM. This CDR3 is CAGGLSYNEQFF. The CDR3 nucleotides are TGTGCCGGAGGGCTCTCCTACAATGAGCAGTTCTTC.

The chain has TRBV9 and TRBJ2-5; 10 nucleotides align to TRBD2. TRBJ2-7 explains the end of the DNA better; the J call may be wrong. The V gene's germline CDR1 is SGDLS and CDR2 YYNGEE. This CDR3 has 16 amino acids. Here the CDR3 DNA reads TGTGCCAGCAGCGTAGGCGGGACTAGCGTGAGCCACGAGCAGTACTTC. Translated, it gives CASSVGGTSVSHEQYF.

The chain couples TRBV6-4 to TRBJ2-2; TRBD1 matches 8 bases. Germline CDR1 is MRHNA and CDR2 is SNTAGT. This CDR3 comprises 17 residues. Trimming took 6 bases from V and 0 from J; bases not matched to a gene: 9. This CDR3 reads CASRGQGLPTNTGELFF. DNA of the CDR3: TGTGCCAGCAGAGGACAGGGCTTGCCTACGAACACCGGGGAGCTGTTTTTT.

The rearrangement joins TRBV5-4 to TRBJ2-7, with 8 bases that match TRBD1. Germline lookup yields CDR1 SGHNT and CDR2 YYREEE (reference sequence). V was pared by 3 bases and J by 0 bases, with 2 bases of the junction left unmatched. CDR3 length: 14 amino acids. CDR3 loop: CASSWTGLSYEQYF. DNA for the CDR3: TGTGCCAGCAGCTGGACAGGGCTCTCCTACGAGCAGTACTTC.

V is TRBV9 and J is TRBJ2-7, with D unclear. Per germline, CDR1 SGDLS and CDR2 YYNGEE. Between the trimmed V and J ends, which lost 4 bases and 2 bases, there was a span of 16 bases. CDR3 length: 15 amino acids. This CDR3 reads CASSPTMTSTYEQYF. The CDR3 DNA reads TGTGCCAGCAGCCCTACTATGACCAGCACCTACGAGCAGTACTTC.

The genes are TRBV28 and TRBJ1-5, with 8 bases identical to TRBD1. The V and J ends lost 6 bases and 7 bases, in that order; junction bases with no gene match: 11. CDR3 length: 15 amino acids. The germline gives CDR1 MDHEN, CDR2 SYDVKM. Here the CDR3 reads CASSNRGLAGQPQHF. Here the CDR3 DNA reads TGTGCCAGCAGCAACAGGGGGTTGGCAGGGCAGCCCCAGCATTTT.

The chain links TRBV7-3 to TRBJ1-1, with D tentatively TRBD1 (6 bases). The length of the CDR3 is 14 residues. Trimming shortened V by 4 bases and J by 5 bases, and 14 bases separated the two germline ends. Germline V lookup: CDR1 SGHTA, CDR2 FQGTGA. CDR3 residues: CASSSGPQGTEAFF. CDR3 nucleotide sequence: TGTGCCAGCAGCTCGGGACCCCAGGGGACTGAAGCTTTCTTT.